This section outlines one T cell receptor beta chain sequence together with its context. This clone was seen a few times. Its antigen remains unidentified. No quality values exist for individual bases; no much larger clone is one base distant. V was cut back by 4 bases and J by 3 bases, leaving a gap of 13 bases between them. The germline V gene yields MNHEY for CDR1 and SVGAGI for CDR2. Inclusive of the bounding cysteine and phenylalanine, the CDR3 is 15 residues long. Only CDR3 DNA remains: 45 bases, in frame from the first base. The source of the sample is a study of shared clonotypes between healthy human individuals (dated by TCRdb to between 2020 and 2021). Looking at the study overall: The cohort comprised a couple of women and a few men aged 18 to 49 years. Blood TCR repertoires of four to six healthy adults were deeply sequenced to estimate repertoire size and the extent of clonotype sharing between individuals. Different laboratories and diverse techniques were used to prepare libraries and sequence TCR repertoires, to increase sequencing depth and limit assay-specific biases. Between about 0.85 and 9.5 billion PBMCs per donor were obtained by leukapheresis. The full study reports these points: Based on pairwise subsampling, the degree of clonotype sharing among donors was expected to be affected by sequencing depth. Only blood was sampled, and tissue TCR repertoires likely differ from those in blood. The genetic and exposure-history diversity represented was limited by the small number of donors.

TCR CDR3 regions were amplified from genomic DNA by multiplex PCR using the deep immunoSEQ assay. For each cell subset, the extracted genomic DNA was distributed evenly across all wells of several immunoSEQ 96-well plates, and each plate served as one replicate. For unsorted PBMC, around 0.3 ug genomic DNA, equal to about 30,000 T cell genomes, was loaded into each replicate PCR. Unsorted PBMC genomic DNA was sequenced across ten immunoSEQ deep assay plates. The purified libraries were quantified using a Qubit 3.0 fluorometer, sized with a Bioanalyzer 2100, and then quantified again using the KAPA Library Quantification kit. Every immunoSEQ 96-well plate was sequenced on a dedicated single-read 150-cycle Illumina NextSeq 550 flow cell. The paper's data handling went like this. Because only junctional sequences without quality scores were contained in the immunoSEQ output, filtering matching that applied to full-length reads could not be performed. To assign V/J genes and CDR3, sequences were annotated against IMGT germline references using PyIR, a Python wrapper for IgBLAST v1.9. Any read was removed if the V/J assignment was weak (E-value above 1e-6), the CDR3 was missing, or the read contained stop codons, out-of-frame junctions, or ambiguous translated residues. V3J clonotypes were defined by identical inferred V gene, J gene, and CDR3 amino acid sequence. The percentage overlap between two repertoires was calculated by dividing the number of shared unique clonotypes by the size of the smaller repertoire. Repertoire richness was assessed with RTK rarefaction, the Chao1 estimator, and Recon v2.1 estimates of unobserved clonotypes. This is the immuneACCESS table as TCRdb keeps it, with only in-frame sequences that have V and J called. A part of the clones is gone; compared with another copy, unresolved V genes explain less than half, and the rest is unexplained. Clone size and the V and J calls come from that table; the DNA yielded D and trimming. A total of some 470,000 clones appear in this sample, 76% of them only once. The ten top clones hold 10% to 15% of the sample.

Healthy HIV-negative adults with no recently reported acute infections or vaccinations were included as donors. All donors were Caucasian adults living in Nashville, Tennessee, USA. In the unsorted samples, 85 million to 100 million PBMCs were counted, and genomic DNA was extracted using the QIAamp DNA Blood Mini kit. Blood was collected by leukapheresis, and PBMCs were isolated by Ficoll-Histopaque density gradient centrifugation and then cryopreserved in liquid nitrogen vapor phase. The clonotype comes from a woman aged 40 to 50 in good health. Some clones in this sample may be carry-over from other donors' samples. Sample: PBMCs. Here the chain combines TRBV6-5 and TRBJ1-5, with no reliable assignment of the D segment. The nucleotide sequence is TGTGCCAGCAGTTTATTTAGGAGTCCCAATCAGCCCCAGCATTTT. Its protein product is CASSLFRSPNQPQHF.